The text below deals with one T cell receptor beta chain. Its cognate antigen is unknown. Assay used: immunoSEQ multiplex PCR; TCRdb lists only in-frame clones, some missing. The table records about 54,000 clones, more than 70% of them present only once. This record comes from a study of cytomegalovirus exposure and HLA in healthy donors. The wider study: A later analysis reported the same platform for the 120 or so validation repertoires and the 666 first-cohort repertoires. Study-level results: Rare TCR sequences dominated, though some public TCRs recurred in many donors. It was approximately 170 TCR beta chains that were listed as cytomegalovirus-associated.

The receptor was isolated from a woman between 18 and 30 years old in good health and CMV-seropositive. Sequenced: PBMCs.

CDR3 region: CASSPGTADSYEQYF. CDR3 sequence (DNA): TGTGCCAGCAGCCCCGGGACAGCGGATTCCTACGAGCAGTACTTC. The chain is built from TRBV7-2 and TRBJ2-7; 7 positions agree with TRBD1. Germline V gives CDR1 SGHTA, CDR2 FQGNSA. This CDR3 spans 15 amino acids. Germline trimming cut 5 bases from V and 1 base from J; bases unmatched to any gene: 8.